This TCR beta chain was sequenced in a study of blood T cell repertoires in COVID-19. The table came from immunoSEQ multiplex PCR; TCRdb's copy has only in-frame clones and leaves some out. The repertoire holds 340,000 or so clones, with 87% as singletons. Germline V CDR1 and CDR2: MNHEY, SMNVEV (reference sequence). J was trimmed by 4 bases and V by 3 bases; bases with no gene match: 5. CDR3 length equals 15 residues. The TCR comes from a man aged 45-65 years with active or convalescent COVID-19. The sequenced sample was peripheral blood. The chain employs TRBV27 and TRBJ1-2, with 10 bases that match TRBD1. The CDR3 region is CASSFGTGASYGYTF. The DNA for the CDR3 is TGTGCCAGCAGTTTTGGGACAGGGGCCTCCTATGGCTACACCTTC.